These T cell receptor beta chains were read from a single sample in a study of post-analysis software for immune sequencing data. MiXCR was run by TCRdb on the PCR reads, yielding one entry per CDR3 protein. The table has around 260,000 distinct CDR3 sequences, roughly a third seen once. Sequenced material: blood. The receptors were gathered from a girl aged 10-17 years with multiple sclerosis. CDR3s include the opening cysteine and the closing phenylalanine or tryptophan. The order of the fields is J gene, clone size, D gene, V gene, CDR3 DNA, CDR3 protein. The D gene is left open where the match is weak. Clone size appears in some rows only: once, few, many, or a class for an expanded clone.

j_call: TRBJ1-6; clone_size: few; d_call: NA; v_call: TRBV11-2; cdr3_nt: TGTGCCAGCAGCCCGGGACGGAATTCACCCCTCCACTTT; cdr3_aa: CASSPGRNSPLHF
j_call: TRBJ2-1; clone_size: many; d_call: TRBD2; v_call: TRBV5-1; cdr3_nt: TGCGCCAGCAGCCGAGTGGGACTAGGGTCGGATGAGCAGTTCTTC; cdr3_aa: CASSRVGLGSDEQFF
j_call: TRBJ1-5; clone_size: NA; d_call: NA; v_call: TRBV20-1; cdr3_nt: TGCAGTGCTAGAGTTTCCCCCCAGACAACCGAACATCAGCCCCAGCATTTT; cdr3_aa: CSARVSPQTTEHQPQHF
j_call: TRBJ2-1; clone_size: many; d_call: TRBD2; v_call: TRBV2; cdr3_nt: TGTGCCAGCAGTGAAGGACGCAGCGGGGGTTTCTCCTACAATGAGCAGTTCTTC; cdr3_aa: CASSEGRSGGFSYNEQFF
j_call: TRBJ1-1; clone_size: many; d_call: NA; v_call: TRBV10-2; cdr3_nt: TGCGCCAGTACCCCAGGGTTTGTAGACACTGAAGCTTTCTTT; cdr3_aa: CASTPGFVDTEAFF
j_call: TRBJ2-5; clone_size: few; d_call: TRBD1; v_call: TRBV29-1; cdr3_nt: TGCAGCACCCGGGACAGCCGAGGGGAGACCCAGTACTTC; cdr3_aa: CSTRDSRGETQYF
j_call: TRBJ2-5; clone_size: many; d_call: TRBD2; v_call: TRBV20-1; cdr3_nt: TGCAGTGCTAGAGTCGCGGGATCAGCGGGGGCCCGTGGAGAGACCCAGTACTTC; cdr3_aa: CSARVAGSAGARGETQYF
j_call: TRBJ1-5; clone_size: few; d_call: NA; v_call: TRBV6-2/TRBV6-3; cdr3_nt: TGTGCCAGCAGTTACTCGTCATTCCGGGACCGTGGAAATAGCAATCGGCCCCAGCATTTT; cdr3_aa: CASSYSSFRDRGNSNRPQHF
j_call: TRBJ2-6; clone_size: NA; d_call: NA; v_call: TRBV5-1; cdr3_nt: TGCGCCAGCAGCCCGGCGCCAGCTGGGGCCAACGTCCTGACTTTC; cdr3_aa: CASSPAPAGANVLTF
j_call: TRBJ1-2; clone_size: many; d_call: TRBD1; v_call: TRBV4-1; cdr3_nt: TGCGCCAGCAGCCAGGACAGGGGGCGAAGCTATGGCTACACCTTC; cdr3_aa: CASSQDRGRSYGYTF
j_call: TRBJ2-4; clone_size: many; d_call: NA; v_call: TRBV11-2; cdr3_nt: TGTGCCAGCAGCGCCCGGGGTCACTTTGACCCAACCAAAAACATTCAGTACTTC; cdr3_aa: CASSARGHFDPTKNIQYF
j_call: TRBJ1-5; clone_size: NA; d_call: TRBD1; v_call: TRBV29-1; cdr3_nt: TGCAGCGTTGATGTTCCCGGACAGGGGATAAGCGGCAGCAATCGGCCCCAGCATTTT; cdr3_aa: CSVDVPGQGISGSNRPQHF
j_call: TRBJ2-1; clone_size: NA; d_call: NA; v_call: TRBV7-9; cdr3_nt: TGTGCCAGCAGCCTCTCTTACTCCTACAATGAGCAGTTCTTC; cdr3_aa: CASSLSYSYNEQFF
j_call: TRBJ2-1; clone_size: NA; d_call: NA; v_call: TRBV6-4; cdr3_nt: TGTGCCAGCAGTGACAGAGCTAACAATGAGCAGTTCTTC; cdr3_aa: CASSDRANNEQFF
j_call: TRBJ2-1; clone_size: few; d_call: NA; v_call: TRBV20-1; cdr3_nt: TGCAGTGCTAGGGAACTAGTGGGAGGCGGCAATGAGCAGTTCTTC; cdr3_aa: CSARELVGGGNEQFF
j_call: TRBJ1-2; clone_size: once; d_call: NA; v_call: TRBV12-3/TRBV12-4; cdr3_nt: TGTGCCAGCAGTGCGGACGGACGATATGGCTACACCTTC; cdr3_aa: CASSADGRYGYTF
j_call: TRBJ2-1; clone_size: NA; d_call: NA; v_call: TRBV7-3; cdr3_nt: TGTGCCAGCAGCTTGCGGGGCGAGTTCTTC; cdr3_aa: CASSLRGEFF
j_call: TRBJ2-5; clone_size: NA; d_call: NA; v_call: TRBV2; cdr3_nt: TGTGCGGGGGCGTTCCAAGAGACCCAGTACTTC; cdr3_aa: CAGAFQETQYF
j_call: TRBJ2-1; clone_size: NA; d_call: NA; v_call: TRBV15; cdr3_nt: TGTGCCACTAGACGAAGCAGGGGCTCCTACAATGAGCAGTTCTTC; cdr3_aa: CATRRSRGSYNEQFF
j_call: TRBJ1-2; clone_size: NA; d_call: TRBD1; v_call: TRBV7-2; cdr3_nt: TGTGCCAGCAGCGCCGACAGGGGAGGCTATGGCTACACCTTC; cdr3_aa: CASSADRGGYGYTF
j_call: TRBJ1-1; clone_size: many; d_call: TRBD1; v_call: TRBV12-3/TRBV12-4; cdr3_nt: TGTGCCAGCAGCCGCCCGACAGGGGGGCCAAACACTGAAGCTTTCTTT; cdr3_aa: CASSRPTGGPNTEAFF
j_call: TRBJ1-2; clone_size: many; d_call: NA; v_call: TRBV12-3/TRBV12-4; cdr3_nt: TGTGCCAGCAGCCCTAGGCCAGGGTATAGCTACACCTTC; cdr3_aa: CASSPRPGYSYTF
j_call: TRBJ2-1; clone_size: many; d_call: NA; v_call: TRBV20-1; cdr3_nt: TGCAGTGCCCAGGTCGGAGGAGCAACATCCAATGAGCAGTTCTTC; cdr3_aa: CSAQVGGATSNEQFF
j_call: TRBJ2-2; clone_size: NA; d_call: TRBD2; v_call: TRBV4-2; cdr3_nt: TGTGCCAGCAGCCAAGGCCTAGCGGGGGCCGCCCGGGCGAACACCGGGGAGCTGTTTTTT; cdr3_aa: CASSQGLAGAARANTGELFF
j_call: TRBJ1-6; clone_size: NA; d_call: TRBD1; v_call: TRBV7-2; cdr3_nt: TGTGCCAGCAGGACGGCCGGGACAGGGAATTCACCCCTCCACTTT; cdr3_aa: CASRTAGTGNSPLHF
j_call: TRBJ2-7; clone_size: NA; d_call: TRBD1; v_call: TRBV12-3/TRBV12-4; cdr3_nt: TGTGCCAGCAGCCGAACCTCAGGGGGCCTTTCCTACGAGCAGTACTTC; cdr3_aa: CASSRTSGGLSYEQYF
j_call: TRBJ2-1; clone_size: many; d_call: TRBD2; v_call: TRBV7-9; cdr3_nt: TGTGCCAGCAGCTCCAGCGGGAACCATGAGCAGTTCTTC; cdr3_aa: CASSSSGNHEQFF
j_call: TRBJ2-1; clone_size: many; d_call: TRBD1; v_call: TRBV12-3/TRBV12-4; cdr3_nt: TGTGCCAGCACCATAGAGACTTGGGTGACAGGGGGCCGCAATGAGCAGTTCTTC; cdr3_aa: CASTIETWVTGGRNEQFF
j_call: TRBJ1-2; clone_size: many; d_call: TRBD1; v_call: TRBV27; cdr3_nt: TGTGCCAGCAGTTTCGGGGACAGGGCTGGCGGCTACACCTTC; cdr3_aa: CASSFGDRAGGYTF
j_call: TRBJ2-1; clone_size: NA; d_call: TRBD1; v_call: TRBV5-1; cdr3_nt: TGCGCCAGCAGCTTGGATACAGGGGTGAATGAGCAGTTCTTC; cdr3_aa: CASSLDTGVNEQFF
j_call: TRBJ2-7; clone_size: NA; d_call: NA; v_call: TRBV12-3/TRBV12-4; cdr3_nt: TGTGCCAGCAGTTTCGCCCGCAACGAGCAGTACTTC; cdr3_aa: CASSFARNEQYF
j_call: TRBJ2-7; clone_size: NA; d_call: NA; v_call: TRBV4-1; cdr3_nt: TGCGCCAGCAGCCAACCCGGGACAATCGAGCAGTACTTC; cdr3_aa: CASSQPGTIEQYF
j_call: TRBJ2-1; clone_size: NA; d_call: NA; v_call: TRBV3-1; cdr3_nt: TGTGCCAGCAGCCCTGCAATATGGGCCCTAAGCTCCTACAATGAGCAGTTCTTC; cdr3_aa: CASSPAIWALSSYNEQFF
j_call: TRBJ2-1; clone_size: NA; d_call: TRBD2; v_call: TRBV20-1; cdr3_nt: TGCAGTGCTAGCGCTAGACTAGCGGGAGGGCCGGATGAGCAGTTCTTC; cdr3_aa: CSASARLAGGPDEQFF
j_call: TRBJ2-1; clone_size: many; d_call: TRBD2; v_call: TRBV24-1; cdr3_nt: TGTGCCACCAGTGATCCGAGCGGGAGGGCCAGGAATGAGCAGTTCTTC; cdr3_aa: CATSDPSGRARNEQFF
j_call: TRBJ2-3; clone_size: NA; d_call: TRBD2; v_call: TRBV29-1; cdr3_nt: TGCAGCGTTGATGCTAGCGGGTCCACAGATACGCAGTATTTT; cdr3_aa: CSVDASGSTDTQYF
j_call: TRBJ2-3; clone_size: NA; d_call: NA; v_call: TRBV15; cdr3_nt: TGTGCCACCTCCCCCGAGAGCACAGATACGCAGTATTTT; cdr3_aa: CATSPESTDTQYF
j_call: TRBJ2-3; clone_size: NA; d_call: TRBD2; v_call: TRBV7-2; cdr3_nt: TGTGCCAGCAGCTACGGACTAGCGGGGGGATCAGATACGCAGTATTTT; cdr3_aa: CASSYGLAGGSDTQYF
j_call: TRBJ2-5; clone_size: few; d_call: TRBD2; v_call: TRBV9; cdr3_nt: TGTGCCAGCAGCCTCGGGACTACGTCGCAAGAGACCCAGTACTTC; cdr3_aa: CASSLGTTSQETQYF
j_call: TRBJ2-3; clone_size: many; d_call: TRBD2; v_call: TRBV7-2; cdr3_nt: TGTGCCAGCAGCGCGCTTAGCGGGAAAACAGATACGCAGTATTTT; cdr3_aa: CASSALSGKTDTQYF